These T cell receptor beta chains were read from a single sample in a study of blood T cell repertoires in COVID-19. Profiling relied on immunoSEQ multiplex PCR, and the TCRdb table lists in-frame clones only, not all of them. The profile covers about 300,000 clones, with roughly 86% appearing a single time and roughly 1.3% taken by the ten largest. The sample comprised peripheral blood. The receptor source for this set is an older man with acute or convalescent COVID-19. Each CDR3 is given with its conserved first and last residue. D genes are given only for firm matches.

j_gene	len	v_gene	d_gene	CDR3aa
TRBJ1-1	14	TRBV5-1	TRBD1	CASSLANRGTEAFF
TRBJ2-6	15	TRBV4-3	NA	CASSPLVSGANVLTF
TRBJ2-5	13	TRBV27	NA	CASSSRQKETQYF
TRBJ2-5	15	TRBV7-9	TRBD2	CASSLGLAGSGTQYF
TRBJ1-2	14	TRBV5-5	NA	CASSLDLLYYGYTF
TRBJ1-2	12	TRBV6-5	NA	CASRKSAYGYTF
TRBJ2-7	18	TRBV3-1/TRBV3-2	TRBD2	CASNLQERTSGGAYEQYF
TRBJ1-2	12	TRBV3-1/TRBV3-2	NA	CASSHGDYGYTF
TRBJ2-5	13	TRBV28	TRBD2	CASRSGGGETQYF
TRBJ2-1	15	TRBV18	TRBD2	CASSPGRGSYNEQFF
TRBJ2-5	16	TRBV7-2	NA	CASSPQGWGHQETQYF
TRBJ2-7	16	TRBV4-1	TRBD1	CASSPTGRTGGYEQYF
TRBJ1-6	15	TRBV9	TRBD1	CASSVERTGNSPLHF
TRBJ1-2	13	TRBV28	NA	CASSPLANYGYTF
TRBJ2-2	21	TRBV27	TRBD2	CASFTVGGRPESKRPERELFF
TRBJ1-1	17	TRBV19	TRBD1	CASTPTGGLISTTEAFF
TRBJ2-1	19	TRBV6-6	TRBD2	CASSQHPPTSGGTYNEQFF
TRBJ2-5	15	TRBV18	TRBD2	CASSPGTSGRETQYF
TRBJ1-1	15	TRBV4-2	TRBD1	CASSQDTQGDTEAFF
TRBJ2-2	14	TRBV10-3	TRBD1	CAISPDRETGELFF
TRBJ1-1	12	TRBV7-9	NA	CASSFAGPEAFF
TRBJ2-7	14	TRBV5-6	TRBD2	CASSIGTSRDEQYF
TRBJ2-3	13	TRBV7-2	TRBD2	CASRPPAGVVQYF
TRBJ2-5	14	TRBV5-4	TRBD1	CASSLTGARETQYF
TRBJ2-7	16	TRBV27	TRBD2	CASRGLAGVGFYEQYF
TRBJ2-3	13	TRBV28	NA	CASSLRGTDTQYF
TRBJ2-5	14	TRBV9	NA	CASSVNRGSGTQYF
TRBJ2-4	14	TRBV28	NA	CATLYRGEKNIQYF
TRBJ1-1	14	TRBV7-2	NA	CASSSDRLNTEAFF
TRBJ1-2	14	TRBV5-1	NA	CASSYNEGGYGYTF
TRBJ2-1	16	TRBV6-2/TRBV6-3	TRBD2	CASSYRGLERDSEQFF
TRBJ1-5	15	TRBV19	NA	CASSDNAGAHQPQHF
TRBJ2-3	14	TRBV13	TRBD2	CASSYGLATDTQYF
TRBJ2-1	14	TRBV9	NA	CASSVASVPNEQFF
TRBJ1-4	16	TRBV30	TRBD1	CAWRPRQGRRDEKLFF
TRBJ2-7	17	TRBV14	TRBD1	CASSQVLHRGSTYEQYF
TRBJ1-1	13	TRBV10-3	TRBD1	CAIRLDRFTEAFF
TRBJ2-1	13	TRBV6-2/TRBV6-3	TRBD2	CASSGTMNNEQFF
TRBJ1-6	15	TRBV25-1	NA	CASSEYKGHDSPLHF
TRBJ1-3	14	TRBV6-5	NA	CASSRQGSGNTIYF
TRBJ1-4	14	TRBV5-1	NA	CASSLAGRNEKLFF
TRBJ1-4	14	TRBV5-1	TRBD1	CASSRDSENEKLFF
TRBJ1-6	14	TRBV28	NA	CASRMGGLNSPLHF
TRBJ2-3	19	TRBV28	TRBD2	CASSFATGLAGDGADTQYF
TRBJ2-2	15	TRBV9	TRBD1	CASSARTGAPGELFF
TRBJ1-1	14	TRBV9	NA	CASSVALETAEAFF
TRBJ1-1	14	TRBV5-6	NA	CASSLGIRGTEAFF
TRBJ2-3	15	TRBV6-5	TRBD2	CASSSGGLGTDTQYF
TRBJ1-5	15	TRBV19	NA	CASSRTADSNQPQHF
TRBJ2-3	13	TRBV12-3/TRBV12-4	TRBD1	CASTQGVTDTQYF
TRBJ2-3	12	TRBV30	NA	CAWENSGVSQYF
TRBJ2-2	16	TRBV27	NA	CASSPRGGPVLRELFF
TRBJ1-2	16	TRBV19	TRBD1	CASTPTGMVGNYGYTF
TRBJ1-3	19	TRBV7-9	TRBD1	CASSLGTGLGGTSGNTIYF
TRBJ2-2	14	TRBV3-1/TRBV3-2	NA	CASSQVRETGELFF
TRBJ1-1	13	TRBV11-2	NA	CASSLVAGAEAFF
TRBJ2-3	14	TRBV5-1	TRBD2	CASSLGLAPDTQYF
TRBJ2-1	12	TRBV2	NA	CASSDRSVEQFF
TRBJ2-1	13	TRBV2	NA	CASRQTSYNEQFF
TRBJ1-1	16	TRBV11-2	NA	CASSSRTRGANTEAFF